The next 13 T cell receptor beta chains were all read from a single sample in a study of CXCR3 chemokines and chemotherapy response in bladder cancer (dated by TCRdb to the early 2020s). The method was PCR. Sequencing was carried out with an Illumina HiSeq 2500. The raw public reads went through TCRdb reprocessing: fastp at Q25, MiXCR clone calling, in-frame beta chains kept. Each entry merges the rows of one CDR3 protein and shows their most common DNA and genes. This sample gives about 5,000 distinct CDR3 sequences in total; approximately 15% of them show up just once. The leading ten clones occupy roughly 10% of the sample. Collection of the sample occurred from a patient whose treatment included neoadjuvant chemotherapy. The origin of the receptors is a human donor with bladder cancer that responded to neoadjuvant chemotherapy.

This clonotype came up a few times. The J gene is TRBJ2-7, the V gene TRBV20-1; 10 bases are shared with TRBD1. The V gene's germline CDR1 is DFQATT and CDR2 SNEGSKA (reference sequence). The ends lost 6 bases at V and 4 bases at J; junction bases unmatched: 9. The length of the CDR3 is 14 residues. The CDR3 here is CSAQNRDRGYEQYF. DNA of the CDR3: TGCAGTGCCCAAAACCGGGACAGGGGTTACGAGCAGTACTTC.

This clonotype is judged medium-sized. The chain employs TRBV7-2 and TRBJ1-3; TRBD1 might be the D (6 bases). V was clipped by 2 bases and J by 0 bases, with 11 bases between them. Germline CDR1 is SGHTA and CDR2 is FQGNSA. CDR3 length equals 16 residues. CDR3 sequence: CASSLHPTGSGNTIYF. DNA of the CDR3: TGTGCCAGCAGCTTACACCCGACAGGCTCTGGAAACACCATATATTTT.

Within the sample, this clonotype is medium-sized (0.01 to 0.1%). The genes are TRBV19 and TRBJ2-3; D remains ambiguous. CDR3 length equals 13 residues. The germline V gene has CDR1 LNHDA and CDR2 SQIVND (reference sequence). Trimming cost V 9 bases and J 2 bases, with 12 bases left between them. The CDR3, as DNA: TGTGCCAGATTAAAAATCTTCACAGATACGCAGTATTTT. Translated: CARLKIFTDTQYF.

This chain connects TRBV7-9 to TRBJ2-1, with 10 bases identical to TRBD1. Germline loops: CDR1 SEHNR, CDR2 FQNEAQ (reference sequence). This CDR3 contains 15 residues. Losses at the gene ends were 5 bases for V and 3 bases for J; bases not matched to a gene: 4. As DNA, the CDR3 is TGTGCCAGCAGCCCAAGGACAGGGGGCTACAATGAGCAGTTCTTC. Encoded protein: CASSPRTGGYNEQFF.

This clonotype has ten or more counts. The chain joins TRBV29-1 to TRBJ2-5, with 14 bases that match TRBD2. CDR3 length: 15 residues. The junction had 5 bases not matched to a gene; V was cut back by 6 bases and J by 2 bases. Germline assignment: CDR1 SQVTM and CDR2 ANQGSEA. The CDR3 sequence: CSVGTSGRKQETQYF. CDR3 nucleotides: TGCAGCGTAGGGACTAGCGGGAGAAAACAAGAGACCCAGTACTTC.

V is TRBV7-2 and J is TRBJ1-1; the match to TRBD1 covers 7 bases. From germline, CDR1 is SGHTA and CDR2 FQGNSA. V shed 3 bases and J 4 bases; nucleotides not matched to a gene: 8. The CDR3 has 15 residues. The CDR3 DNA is TGTGCCAGCAGCTTCCCGGCAGGGGGAGTCACTGAAGCTTTCTTT. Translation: CASSFPAGGVTEAFF.

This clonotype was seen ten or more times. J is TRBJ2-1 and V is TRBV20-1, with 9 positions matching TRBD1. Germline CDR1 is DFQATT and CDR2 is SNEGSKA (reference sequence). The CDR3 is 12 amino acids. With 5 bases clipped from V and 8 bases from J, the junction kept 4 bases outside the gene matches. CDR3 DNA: TGCAGTGCTGCGGGACAGGGTTATGAGCAGTTCTTC. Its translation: CSAAGQGYEQFF.

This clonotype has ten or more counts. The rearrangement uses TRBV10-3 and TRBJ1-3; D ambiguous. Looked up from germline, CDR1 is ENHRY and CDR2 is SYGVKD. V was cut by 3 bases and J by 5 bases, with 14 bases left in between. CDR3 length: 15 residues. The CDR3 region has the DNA TGTGCCATCAGTGAACCGTCCCTATCGAGAAACACCATATATTTT. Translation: CAISEPSLSRNTIYF.

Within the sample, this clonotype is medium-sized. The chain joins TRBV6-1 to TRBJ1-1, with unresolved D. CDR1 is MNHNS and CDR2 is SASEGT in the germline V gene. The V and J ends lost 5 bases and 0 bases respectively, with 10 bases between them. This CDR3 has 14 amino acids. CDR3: CASSFETVNTEAFF. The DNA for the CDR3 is TGTGCCAGCAGTTTCGAGACCGTGAACACTGAAGCTTTCTTT.

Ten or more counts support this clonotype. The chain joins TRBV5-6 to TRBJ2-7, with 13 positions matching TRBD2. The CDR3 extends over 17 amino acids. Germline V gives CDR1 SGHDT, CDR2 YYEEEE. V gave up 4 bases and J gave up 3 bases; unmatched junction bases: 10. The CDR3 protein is CASSPGLAGFTLYEQYF. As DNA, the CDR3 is TGTGCCAGCAGCCCGGGACTAGCGGGATTTACCCTCTACGAGCAGTACTTC.

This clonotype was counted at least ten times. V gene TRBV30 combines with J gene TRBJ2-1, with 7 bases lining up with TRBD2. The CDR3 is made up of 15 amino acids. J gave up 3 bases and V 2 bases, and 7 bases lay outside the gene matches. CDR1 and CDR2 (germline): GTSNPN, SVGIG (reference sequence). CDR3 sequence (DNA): TGTGCCTGGAGTACCACTAGCGTCTACTACAATGAGCAGTTCTTC. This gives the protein CAWSTTSVYYNEQFF.

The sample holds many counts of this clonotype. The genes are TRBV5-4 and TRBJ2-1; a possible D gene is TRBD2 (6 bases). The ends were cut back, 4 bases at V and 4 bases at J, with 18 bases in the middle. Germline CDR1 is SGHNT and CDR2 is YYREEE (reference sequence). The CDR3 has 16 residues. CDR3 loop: CASSLRAGPVYNEQFF. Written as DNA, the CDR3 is TGTGCCAGCAGCCTCCGAGCGGGCCCCGTATACAATGAGCAGTTCTTC.

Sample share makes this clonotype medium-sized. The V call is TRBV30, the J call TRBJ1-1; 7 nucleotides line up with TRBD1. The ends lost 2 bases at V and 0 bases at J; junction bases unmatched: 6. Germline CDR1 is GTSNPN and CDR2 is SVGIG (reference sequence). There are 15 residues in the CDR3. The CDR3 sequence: CAWSPSGQLNTEAFF. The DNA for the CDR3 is TGTGCCTGGAGTCCTTCGGGACAGCTGAACACTGAAGCTTTCTTT.